Each of the 2 T cell receptor beta chains below was sequenced from the same sample in a study of molecular identifiers for immune sequencing clone quantification. TCRdb re-derived calls from the PCR reads in MiXCR, one entry per CDR3 protein. The sample shows about 330,000 distinct CDR3 sequences, under 25% of them seen only once. Sequencing was carried out using naive CD8+ T cells from blood, with Jurkat cell RNA spiked in. The sample's subset: FACS-sorted CD8+CD4-CCR7+CD45RA+ naive T cells. These receptor sequences come from a human donor in good health. Some libraries in this study had Jurkat cell RNA spiked in.

The chain combines TRBV20-1 with TRBJ2-7, with D unclear. The CDR3 is 14 amino acids. Germline V CDR1 and CDR2: DFQATT, SNEGSKA (reference sequence). The V gene lost 2 bases and the J gene lost 0 bases, with 11 bases spanning the gap. The chain's CDR3 is CSARYEVSSYEQYF. In DNA form, the CDR3 reads TGCAGTGCTAGATACGAGGTCAGCTCCTACGAGCAGTACTTC.

Only a few counts were recorded for this clonotype. This chain joins TRBV3-1 and TRBJ2-7, with a tentative D call TRBD1 (6 bases). The ends were cut back, 4 bases at V and 7 bases at J, with 14 bases in the middle. CDR3 length: 13 residues. Germline-derived CDR1 and CDR2 are LGHDT and YNNKEL (reference sequence). The CDR3 DNA is TGTGCCAGCAGCCCCCCGGACAGTCTAGAGCAGTACTTC. This sequence encodes CASSPPDSLEQYF.